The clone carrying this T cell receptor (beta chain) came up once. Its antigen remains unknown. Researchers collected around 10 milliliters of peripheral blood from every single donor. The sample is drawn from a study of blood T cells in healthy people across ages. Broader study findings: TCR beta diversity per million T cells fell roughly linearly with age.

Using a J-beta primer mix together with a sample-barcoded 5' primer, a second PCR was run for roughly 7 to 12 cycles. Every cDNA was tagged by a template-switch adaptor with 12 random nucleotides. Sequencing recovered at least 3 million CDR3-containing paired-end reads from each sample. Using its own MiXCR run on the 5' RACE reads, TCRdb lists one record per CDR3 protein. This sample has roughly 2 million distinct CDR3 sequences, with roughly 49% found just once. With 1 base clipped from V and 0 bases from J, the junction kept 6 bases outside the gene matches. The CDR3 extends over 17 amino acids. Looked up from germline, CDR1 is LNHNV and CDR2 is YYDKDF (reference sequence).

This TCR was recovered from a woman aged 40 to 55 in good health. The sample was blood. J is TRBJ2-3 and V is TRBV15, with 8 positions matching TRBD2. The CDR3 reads CATSRVFTSGSTDTQYF. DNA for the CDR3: TGTGCCACCAGCAGAGTCTTTACTAGCGGAAGCACAGATACGCAGTATTTT.